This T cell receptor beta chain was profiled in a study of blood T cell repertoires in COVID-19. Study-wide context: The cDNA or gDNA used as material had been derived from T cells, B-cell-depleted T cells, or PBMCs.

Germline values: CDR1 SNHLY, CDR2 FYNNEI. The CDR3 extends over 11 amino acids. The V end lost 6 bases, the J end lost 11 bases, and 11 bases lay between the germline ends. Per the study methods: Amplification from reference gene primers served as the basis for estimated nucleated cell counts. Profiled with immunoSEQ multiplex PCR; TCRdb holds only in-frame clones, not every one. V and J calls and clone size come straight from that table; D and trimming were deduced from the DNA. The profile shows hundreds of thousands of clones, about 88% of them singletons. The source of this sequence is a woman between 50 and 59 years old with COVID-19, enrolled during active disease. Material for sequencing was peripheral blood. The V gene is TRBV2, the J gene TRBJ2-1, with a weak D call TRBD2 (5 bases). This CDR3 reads CASRQAAKQFF. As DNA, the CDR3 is TGTGCCAGCAGACAAGCGGCCAAGCAGTTCTTC. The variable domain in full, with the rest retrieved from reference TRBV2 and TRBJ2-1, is EPEVTQTPSHQVTQMGQEVILRCVPISNHLYFYWYRQILGQKVEFLVSFYNNEISEKSEIFDDQFSVERPDGSNFTLKIRSTKLEDSAMYFCASRQAAKQFFGPGTRLTVL.